This TCR beta chain was captured by sequencing in a study of shared clonotypes between healthy human individuals. Produced via immunoSEQ multiplex PCR; TCRdb's table is partial and in-frame only. The sample holds roughly 110,000 clones, around two thirds seen once. Study-wide findings and caveats: Naive subsets generally had larger estimated richness than memory subsets.

The CDR3 totals 16 residues. Germline values: CDR1 KGHSH, CDR2 LQKENI. Trimming cost V 6 bases and J 3 bases; bases outside gene matches: 9. In the case of this clone: Its target is not known.

The TCR comes from a woman aged 25-40 years in good health. The specimen sequenced was memory CD8+ T cells sorted from blood. Subset given: CD45RO+ cells pooled with CCR7-negative TemRA cells. The chain joins TRBV18 to TRBJ2-3; TRBD1 agrees at 10 bases. The CDR3 DNA sequence: TGTGCCAGCTCTACCCGGACAGGGGGAGGGACAGATACGCAGTATTTT. Its translation: CASSTRTGGGTDTQYF.